The source of this T cell receptor (beta chain) is a study of spatial heterogeneity in lung cancer. As for the study in general: Among detected sequences, beta-chain ones consistently exceeded alpha-chain ones in number. Raw reads contained each unique TCR and UMI combination more than ten times on average.

From germline, CDR1 is LNHDA and CDR2 SQIVND (reference sequence). The CDR3 contains 16 residues. With 5 bases removed from V and 4 bases from J, the gap between germline ends came to 19 bases. Regarding time point: sample taken at primary tumor resection. Sequencing covered unsorted whole RNA taken from tumor, nontumor lung or frozen PBMC. TCRdb independently ran MiXCR on the 5' RACE reads; one entry per CDR3 protein. The data hold roughly 80,000 distinct CDR3 sequences, with 10% to 15% observed a single time. Source: PBMCs, taken at surgery. The receptor was isolated from a male donor with early-stage non-small cell lung cancer. The V and J genes are TRBV19 and TRBJ2-3; tentatively, D is TRBD1 (6 bases). The DNA for the CDR3 is TGTGCCAGTAGTCCCTCCACAGGGACCACCTCAGATACGCAGTATTTT. Its protein product is CASSPSTGTTSDTQYF.